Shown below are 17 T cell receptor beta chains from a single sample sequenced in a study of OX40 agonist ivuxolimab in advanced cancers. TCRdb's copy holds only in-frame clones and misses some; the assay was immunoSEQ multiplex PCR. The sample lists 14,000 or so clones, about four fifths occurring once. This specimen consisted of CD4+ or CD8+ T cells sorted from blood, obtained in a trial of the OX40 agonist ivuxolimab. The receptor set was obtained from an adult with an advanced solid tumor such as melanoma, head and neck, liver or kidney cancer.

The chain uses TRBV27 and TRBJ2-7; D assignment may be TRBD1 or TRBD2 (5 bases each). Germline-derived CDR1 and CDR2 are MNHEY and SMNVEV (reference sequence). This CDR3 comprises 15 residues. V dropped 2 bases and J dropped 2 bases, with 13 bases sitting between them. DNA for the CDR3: TGTGCCAGCAGTTTAGCCGGGACCAATCCCTACGAGCAGTACTTC. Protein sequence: CASSLAGTNPYEQYF.

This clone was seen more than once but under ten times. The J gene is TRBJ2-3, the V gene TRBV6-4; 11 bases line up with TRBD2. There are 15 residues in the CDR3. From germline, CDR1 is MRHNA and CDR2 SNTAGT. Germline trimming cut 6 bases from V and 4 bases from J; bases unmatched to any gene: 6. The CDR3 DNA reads TGTGCCAGCAGCGTTAGCGGGGGGGCCCCAGATACGCAGTATTTT. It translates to CASSVSGGAPDTQYF.

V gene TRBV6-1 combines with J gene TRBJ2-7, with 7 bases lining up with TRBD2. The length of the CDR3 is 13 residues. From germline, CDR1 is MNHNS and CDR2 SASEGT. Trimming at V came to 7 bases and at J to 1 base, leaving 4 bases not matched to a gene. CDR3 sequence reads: CASNPGGSYEQYF. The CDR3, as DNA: TGTGCCAGCAATCCCGGGGGGTCCTACGAGCAGTACTTC.

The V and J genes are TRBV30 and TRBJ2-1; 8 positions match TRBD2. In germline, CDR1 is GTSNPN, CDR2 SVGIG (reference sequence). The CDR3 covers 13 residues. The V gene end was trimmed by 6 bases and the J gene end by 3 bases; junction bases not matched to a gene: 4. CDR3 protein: CACDSGIYNEQFF. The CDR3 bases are TGTGCCTGCGATAGCGGGATCTACAATGAGCAGTTCTTC.

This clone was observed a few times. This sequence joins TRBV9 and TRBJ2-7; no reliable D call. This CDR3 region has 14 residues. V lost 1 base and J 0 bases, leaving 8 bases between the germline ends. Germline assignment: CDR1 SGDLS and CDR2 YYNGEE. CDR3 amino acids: CASSVNQASYEQYF. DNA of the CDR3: TGTGCCAGCAGCGTAAACCAGGCCTCCTACGAGCAGTACTTC.

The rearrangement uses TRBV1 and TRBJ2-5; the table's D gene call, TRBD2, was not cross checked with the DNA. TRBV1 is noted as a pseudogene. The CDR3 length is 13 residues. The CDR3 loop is CTSPAAVGETQYF. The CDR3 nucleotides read TGCACCAGCCCAGCGGCGGTTGGGGAGACCCAGTACTTC.

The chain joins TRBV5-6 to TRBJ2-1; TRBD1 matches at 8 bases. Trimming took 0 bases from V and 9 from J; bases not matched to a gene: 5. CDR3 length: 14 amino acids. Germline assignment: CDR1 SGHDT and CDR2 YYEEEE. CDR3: CASSLGTGPGEQFF. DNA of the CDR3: TGTGCCAGCAGCTTGGGGACAGGGCCGGGTGAGCAGTTCTTC.

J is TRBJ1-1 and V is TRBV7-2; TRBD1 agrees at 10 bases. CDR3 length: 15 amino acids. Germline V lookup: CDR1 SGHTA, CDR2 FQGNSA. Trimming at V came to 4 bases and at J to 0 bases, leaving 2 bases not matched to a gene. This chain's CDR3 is CASSWGQGLNTEAFF. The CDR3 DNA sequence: TGTGCCAGCAGCTGGGGACAGGGGCTGAACACTGAAGCTTTCTTT.

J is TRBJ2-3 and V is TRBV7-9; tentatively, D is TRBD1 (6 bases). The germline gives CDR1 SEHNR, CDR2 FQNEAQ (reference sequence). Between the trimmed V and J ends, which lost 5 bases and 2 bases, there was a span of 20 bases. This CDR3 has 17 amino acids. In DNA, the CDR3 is TGTGCCAGCAGCCTCCTCGGTGGAACAGGGCACACAGATACGCAGTATTTT. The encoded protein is CASSLLGGTGHTDTQYF.

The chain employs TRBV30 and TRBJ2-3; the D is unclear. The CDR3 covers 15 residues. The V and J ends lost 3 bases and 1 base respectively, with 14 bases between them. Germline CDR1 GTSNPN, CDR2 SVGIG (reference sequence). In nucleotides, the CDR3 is TGTGCCTGGAGCGCTATAGAGGACGGCACAGATACGCAGTATTTT. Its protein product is CAWSAIEDGTDTQYF.

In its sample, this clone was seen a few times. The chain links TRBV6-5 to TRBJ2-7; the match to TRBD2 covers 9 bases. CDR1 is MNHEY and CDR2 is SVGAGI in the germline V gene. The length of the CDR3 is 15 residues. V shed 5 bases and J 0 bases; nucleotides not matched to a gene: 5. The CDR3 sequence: CASSSSGGSSYEQYF. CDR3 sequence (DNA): TGTGCCAGCAGTAGTAGCGGGGGTAGCTCCTACGAGCAGTACTTC.

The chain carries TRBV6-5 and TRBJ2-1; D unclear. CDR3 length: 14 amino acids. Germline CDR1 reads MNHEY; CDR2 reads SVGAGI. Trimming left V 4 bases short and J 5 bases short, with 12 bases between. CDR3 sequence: CASSSNGPHNEQFF. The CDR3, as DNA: TGTGCCAGCAGTTCGAACGGGCCCCACAATGAGCAGTTCTTC.

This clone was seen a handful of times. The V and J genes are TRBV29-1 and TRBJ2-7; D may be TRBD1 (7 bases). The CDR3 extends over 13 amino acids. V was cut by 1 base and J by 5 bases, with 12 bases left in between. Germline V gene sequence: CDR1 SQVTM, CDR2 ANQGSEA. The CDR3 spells CSVEARGTDEQYF. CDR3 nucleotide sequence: TGCAGCGTTGAAGCCCGGGGGACAGACGAGCAGTACTTC.

The CDR3 nucleotides are TGTGCCAGCAGCTTAGCTCCAGGGGGCTCGGATACGCAGTATTTT. It encodes CASSLAPGGSDTQYF. The chain couples TRBV7-4 to TRBJ2-3; 8 nucleotides agree with TRBD1. Germline V gene sequence: CDR1 SGHVT, CDR2 SQSDAQ. The trim removed 0 bases at V and 6 bases at J, leaving 5 bases unmatched. This CDR3 is 15 amino acids long.

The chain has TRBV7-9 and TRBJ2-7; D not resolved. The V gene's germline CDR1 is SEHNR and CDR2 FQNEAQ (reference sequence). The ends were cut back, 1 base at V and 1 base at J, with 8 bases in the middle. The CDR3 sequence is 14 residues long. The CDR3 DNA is TGTGCCAGCAGCTTAGGTGGCGGATCCTACGAGCAGTACTTC. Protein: CASSLGGGSYEQYF.

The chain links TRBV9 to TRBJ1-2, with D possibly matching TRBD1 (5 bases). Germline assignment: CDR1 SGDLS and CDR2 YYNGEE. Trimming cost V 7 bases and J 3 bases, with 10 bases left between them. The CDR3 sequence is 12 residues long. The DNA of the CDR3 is TGTGCCAGCGGGGCGGGAGACTATGGCTACACCTTC. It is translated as CASGAGDYGYTF.

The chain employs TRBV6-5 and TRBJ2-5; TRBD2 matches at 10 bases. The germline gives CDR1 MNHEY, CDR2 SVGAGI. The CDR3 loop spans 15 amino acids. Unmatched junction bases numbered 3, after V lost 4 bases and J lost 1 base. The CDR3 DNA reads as TGTGCCAGCAGTTCTAGCGGGAGTATCCAAGAGACCCAGTACTTC. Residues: CASSSSGSIQETQYF.